This T cell receptor (beta chain) was profiled in a study of lymphopenia after photon versus proton radiotherapy. The study's findings and limits: Under photons, naive T cells and diversity fell while effector/memory populations rose. Post-nadir diversity loss with photons came from oligoclonal expansion, particularly CD8+ Temra cells.

As for this clone: Its matching antigen is unknown. A junction end diverges from the germline sequence, so it may reflect a read error.

Germline CDR1 SGHTA, CDR2 FQGNSA. The CDR3 loop spans 11 amino acids. Clones were read by immunoSEQ multiplex PCR, and TCRdb kept only the in-frame ones, dropping some. The sample has 150,000 to 200,000 clones; approximately 90% are singletons. Sequencing used peripheral blood, obtained from a patient treated with photon-based radiotherapy. The TCR originated in a man aged 50 to 60 with gastric cancer. The gene calls are TRBV7-2 and TRBJ2-7; D remains ambiguous. The CDR3 here is CASSPDFKHYF. In DNA, the CDR3 is TGTGCCAGCAGCCCAGACTTTAAGCATTACTTC.